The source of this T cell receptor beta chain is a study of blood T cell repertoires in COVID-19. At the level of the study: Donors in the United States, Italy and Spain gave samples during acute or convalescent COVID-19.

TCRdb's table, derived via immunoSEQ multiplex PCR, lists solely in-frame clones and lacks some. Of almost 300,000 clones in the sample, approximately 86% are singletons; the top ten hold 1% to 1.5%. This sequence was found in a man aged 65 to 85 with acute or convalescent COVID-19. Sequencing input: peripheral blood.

The CDR3 is CASSSHRVPPGDTQYF. In DNA form, the CDR3 reads TGTGCCAGCAGCTCGCACCGGGTCCCCCCGGGAGATACGCAGTATTTT. The J gene is TRBJ2-3, the V gene TRBV7-9; no firm D call. Trimming stripped 4 bases from V and 5 bases from J, with 19 bases between. The CDR3 totals 16 residues. The germline CDR1 and CDR2 sequences are SEHNR and FQNEAQ (reference sequence).